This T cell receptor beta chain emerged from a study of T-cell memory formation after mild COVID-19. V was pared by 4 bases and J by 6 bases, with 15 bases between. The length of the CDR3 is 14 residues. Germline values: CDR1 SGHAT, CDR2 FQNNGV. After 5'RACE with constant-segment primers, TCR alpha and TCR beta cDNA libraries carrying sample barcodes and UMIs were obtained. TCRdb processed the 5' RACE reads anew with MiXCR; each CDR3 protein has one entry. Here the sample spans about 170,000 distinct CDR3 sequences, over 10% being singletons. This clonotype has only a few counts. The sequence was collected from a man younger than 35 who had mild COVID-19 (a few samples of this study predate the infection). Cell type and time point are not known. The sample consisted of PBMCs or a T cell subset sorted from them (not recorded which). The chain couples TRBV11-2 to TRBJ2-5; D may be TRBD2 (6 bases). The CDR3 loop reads CASSSAPGGQTQYF. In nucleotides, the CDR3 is TGTGCCAGCAGCTCCGCCCCCGGGGGTCAGACCCAGTACTTC.